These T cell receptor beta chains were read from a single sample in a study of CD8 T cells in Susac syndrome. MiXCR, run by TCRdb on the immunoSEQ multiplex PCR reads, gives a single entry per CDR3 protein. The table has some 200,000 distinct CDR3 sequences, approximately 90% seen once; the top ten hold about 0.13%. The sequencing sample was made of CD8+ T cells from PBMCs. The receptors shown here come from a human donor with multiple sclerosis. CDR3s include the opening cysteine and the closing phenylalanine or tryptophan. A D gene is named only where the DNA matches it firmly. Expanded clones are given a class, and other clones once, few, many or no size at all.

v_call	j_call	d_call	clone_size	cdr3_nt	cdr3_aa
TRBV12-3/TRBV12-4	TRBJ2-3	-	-	TGTGCCAGCAGCCTTGGCCCTACTGGGTATTTT	CASSLGPTGYF
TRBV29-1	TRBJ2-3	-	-	TGCAGCGTTGAAGGGTGGGGGTCTAGCACAGATACGCAGTATTTT	CSVEGWGSSTDTQYF
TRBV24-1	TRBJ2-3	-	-	TGTGCCACCAGTGATTCCCTCGGAGTGACCCCAGATACGCAGTATTTT	CATSDSLGVTPDTQYF
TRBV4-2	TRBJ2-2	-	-	TGTGCCAGCAGCCAAGATTATACGGGGCCCCCCGGGGAGCTGTTTTTT	CASSQDYTGPPGELFF
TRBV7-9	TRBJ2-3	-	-	TGTGCCAGCAGCCCCTGGGCGGGGAGCGCGCGTTCAGATACGCAGTATTTT	CASSPWAGSARSDTQYF
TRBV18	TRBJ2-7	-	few	TGTGCCAGCTCACCACCGGGGATCTACGAGCAGTACTTC	CASSPPGIYEQYF
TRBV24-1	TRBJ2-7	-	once	TGTGCCACCAGTGACTTAGGAACTCCCTACGAGCAGTACTTC	CATSDLGTPYEQYF
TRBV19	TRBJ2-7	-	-	TGTGCCAGTAGTGGTCTGGGGGTGACCCCGAGATACGAGCAGTACTTC	CASSGLGVTPRYEQYF
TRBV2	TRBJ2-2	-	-	TGTGCCAGCAGAATAGATTCGGGGGTCACCGGGGAGCTGTTTTTT	CASRIDSGVTGELFF
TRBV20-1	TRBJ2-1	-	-	TGCAGTGCTAGACCCCTTAGCGGACGCTCCTACAATGAGCAGTTCTTC	CSARPLSGRSYNEQFF
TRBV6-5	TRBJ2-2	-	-	TGTGCCAGCAGTTACTCCTTACGGAACACCGGGGAGCTGTTTTTT	CASSYSLRNTGELFF
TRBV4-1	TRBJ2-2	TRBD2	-	TGCGCCAGCAGCCAAAAGCGGGATCTGGCGGGTCCCGGGGAGCTGTTTTTT	CASSQKRDLAGPGELFF
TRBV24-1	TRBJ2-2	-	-	TGTGCCACCAGTGATTGGGTGGCCGGGGAGCTGTTTTTT	CATSDWVAGELFF
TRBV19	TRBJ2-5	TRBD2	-	TGTGCCAGTACCCTGACTAGCGGGGGGGGAGAGACCCAGTACTTC	CASTLTSGGGETQYF
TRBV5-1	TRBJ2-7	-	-	TGCGCCAGCAGCCCTTCCCCGGGTCGTGGTACCTACGAGCAGTACTTC	CASSPSPGRGTYEQYF
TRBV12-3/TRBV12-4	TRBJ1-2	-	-	TGTGCCAGCAGTTTAGTTTCGGCAGACAATGGCTACACCTTC	CASSLVSADNGYTF
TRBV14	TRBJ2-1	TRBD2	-	TGTGCCAGCAGCCTCGAACTAGCGGGGGTAACTATCAATGAGCAGTTCTTC	CASSLELAGVTINEQFF
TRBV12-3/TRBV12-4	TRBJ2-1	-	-	TGTGCCAGCAGTCCCCCGCGGGGCGCCTCCTACAATGAGCAGTTCTTC	CASSPPRGASYNEQFF
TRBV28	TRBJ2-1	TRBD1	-	TGTGCCAGCAGCCGCCCGGGACAGGCGGGAAATGAGCAGTTCTTC	CASSRPGQAGNEQFF
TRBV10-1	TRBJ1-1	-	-	TGCGCCAGAGTGGGGGTGAACACTGAAGCTTTCTTT	CARVGVNTEAFF
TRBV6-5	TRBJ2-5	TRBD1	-	TGTGCCAGCAGGCCGACAGGGGCACGTTCAGAGACCCAGTACTTC	CASRPTGARSETQYF
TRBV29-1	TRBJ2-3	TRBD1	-	TGCAGCGTTGGGCAGGGGGCAGCAGATACGCAGTATTTT	CSVGQGAADTQYF
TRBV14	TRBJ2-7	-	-	TGTGCCAGCAGCCAAGCAGTTGCAATCTCCTACGAGCAGTACTTC	CASSQAVAISYEQYF
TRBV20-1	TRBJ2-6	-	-	TGCAGTGCAAGACTGAACTCTGGGGCCAACGTCCTGACTTTC	CSARLNSGANVLTF
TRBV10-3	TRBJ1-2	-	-	TGTGCCATCAGCGCGGACGGGGTGGATGGCTACACCTTC	CAISADGVDGYTF
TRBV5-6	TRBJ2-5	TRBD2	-	TGTGCCAGCAGCGTTGGGACTAGCCAAGAGACCCAGTACTTC	CASSVGTSQETQYF
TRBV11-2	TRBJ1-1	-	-	TGTGCCAGCAGCTTAGGCCAAGGAGCTTTCTTT	CASSLGQGAFF
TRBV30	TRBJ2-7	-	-	TGTGCCTGGAGTGCGGCCCTTTTCGGAGGCTACGAGCAGTACTTC	CAWSAALFGGYEQYF
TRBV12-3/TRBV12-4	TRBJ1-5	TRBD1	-	TGTGCCAGCAGTTTAGTATCGACAGGGGATCAGCCCCAGCATTTT	CASSLVSTGDQPQHF
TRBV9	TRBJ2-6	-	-	TGTGCCAGCAGCGTAGGGGCGATTGGGGCCAACGTCCTGACTTTC	CASSVGAIGANVLTF
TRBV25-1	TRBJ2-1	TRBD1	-	TGTGCCAGCAGTGAATATAAGACAGGGGGCGGTGAGCAGTTCTTC	CASSEYKTGGGEQFF
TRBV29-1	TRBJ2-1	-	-	TGCAGTATCGGGCTAGCGAATTACAATGAGCAGTTCTTC	CSIGLANYNEQFF
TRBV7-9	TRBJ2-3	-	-	TGTGCCAGCAGCGACGTAAACCGAGTTCCACTGCTTAGTACGCAGTATTTT	CASSDVNRVPLLSTQYF
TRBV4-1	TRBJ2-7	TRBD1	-	TGCGCCAGCAGCCCAACAGATACCGGGACAGCCTACGAGCAGTACTTC	CASSPTDTGTAYEQYF
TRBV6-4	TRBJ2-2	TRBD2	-	TGTGCCAGCAGTGACTCGCCGGGGGGAACCACCGGGGAGCTGTTTTTT	CASSDSPGGTTGELFF
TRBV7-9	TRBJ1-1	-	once	TGTGCCAGCTTCCCCAGTGGGGGTACTGAAGCTTTCTTT	CASFPSGGTEAFF
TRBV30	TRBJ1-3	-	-	TGTGCCTGGAGCGGGACGACAGGAAACACCATATATTTT	CAWSGTTGNTIYF
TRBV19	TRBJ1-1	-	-	TGTGCCAGTATGGGCAGGGAGAACACTGAAGCTTTCTTT	CASMGRENTEAFF
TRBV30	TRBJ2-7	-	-	TGTGCCTGGGGAGCACCCGGGACTCAAGGTGGCTACGAGCAGTACTTC	CAWGAPGTQGGYEQYF
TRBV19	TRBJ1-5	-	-	TGTGCCAGTAGTGAGGCATCAGGGCAGCTTAGCAATCAGCCCCAGCATTTT	CASSEASGQLSNQPQHF
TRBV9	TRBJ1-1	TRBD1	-	TGTGCCAGCAGCGCCACAGGGGGCATGAACACTGAAGCTTTCTTT	CASSATGGMNTEAFF
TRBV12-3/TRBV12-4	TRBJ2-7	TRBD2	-	TGTGCCAGCACCTCACTAGCGGGGGGGCCCTACGAGCAGTACTTC	CASTSLAGGPYEQYF
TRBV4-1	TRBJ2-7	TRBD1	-	TGCGCCAGCAGCCCACACTTTATATCAGACAGGGACAGCTCCTACGAGCAGTACTTC	CASSPHFISDRDSSYEQYF
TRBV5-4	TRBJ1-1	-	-	TGTGCCAGCAGCTCCTCCTACACTGAAGCTTTCTTT	CASSSSYTEAFF
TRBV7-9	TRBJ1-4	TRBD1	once	TGTGCCAGCAGCACCCCACGACAGGGATCCGAAAAACTGTTTTTT	CASSTPRQGSEKLFF